Shown below are 24 T cell receptor beta chains from a single sample sequenced in a study of cytomegalovirus exposure and HLA in healthy donors. Some clones are missing from TCRdb's copy, which holds only in-frame ones; the method was immunoSEQ multiplex PCR. The repertoire has about 160,000 clones, approximately 80% of them found once; the top ten carry approximately 2.3%. Sequencing used PBMCs. Source of these receptors: a man in his thirties or forties in good health and CMV-seropositive.

The chain is built from TRBV28 and TRBJ2-3, with 9 nucleotides matching TRBD1. The length of the CDR3 is 14 residues. The germline gives CDR1 MDHEN, CDR2 SYDVKM. The J segment lost 3 bases and the V segment lost 9 bases, leaving 7 bases of the junction unmatched. For the CDR3, the DNA is TGTGCCAGTAAAGGGACAGGGAAGACAGATACGCAGTATTTT. As protein: CASKGTGKTDTQYF.

The chain employs TRBV10-3 and TRBJ2-7, with TRBD2 identical over 7 bases. V shed 3 bases and J 0 bases; nucleotides not matched to a gene: 11. In germline, CDR1 is ENHRY, CDR2 SYGVKD. The CDR3 runs to 17 residues. This CDR3 reads CAISEPGRGASSYEQYF. CDR3 coding DNA: TGTGCCATCAGTGAACCTGGGAGGGGAGCCAGCTCCTACGAGCAGTACTTC.

J is TRBJ2-5 and V is TRBV5-1, with 7 nucleotides matching TRBD1. CDR3 length equals 14 residues. Trimming removed 4 bases from V and 0 bases from J; junction bases left unmatched: 3. The germline V gene has CDR1 SGHRS and CDR2 YFSETQ. DNA for the CDR3: TGCGCCAGCAGCCTTGGGACAGACCAAGAGACCCAGTACTTC. It yields the protein CASSLGTDQETQYF.

V usage is TRBV6-5 and J usage is TRBJ2-4; 10 nucleotides match TRBD1. From germline, CDR1 is MNHEY and CDR2 SVGAGI. The junction had 0 bases not matched to a gene; V was cut back by 0 bases and J by 7 bases. This CDR3 comprises 14 residues. The chain's CDR3 is CASSYSTGGNIQYF. In nucleotides, the CDR3 is TGTGCCAGCAGTTACTCGACAGGGGGCAACATTCAGTACTTC.

This clone is a singleton in its sample. The chain employs TRBV6-5 and TRBJ1-2; maybe TRBD1 (5 bases). The ends were cut back, 6 bases at V and 1 base at J, with 12 bases in the middle. The CDR3 sequence is 14 residues long. Looked up from germline, CDR1 is MNHEY and CDR2 is SVGAGI. The CDR3 protein is CASRLGGGNYGYTF. CDR3 nucleotide sequence: TGTGCCAGCAGACTGGGGGGGGGTAACTATGGCTACACCTTC.

V is TRBV5-1 and J is TRBJ2-1; 7 bases line up with TRBD2. Per germline, CDR1 SGHRS and CDR2 YFSETQ. The CDR3 has 16 residues. V lost 0 bases and J lost 0; bases outside the gene matches: 3. CDR3 nucleotide sequence: TGCGCCAGCAGCTTGGGGGGGGGAAGCTCCTACAATGAGCAGTTCTTC. This translates into CASSLGGGSSYNEQFF.

The chain is built from TRBV4-3 and TRBJ2-7, with a weak D call TRBD2 (6 bases). Germline V gene data show CDR1 as LGHNA and CDR2 as YSLEER. The V end lost 6 bases, the J end lost 3 bases, and 12 bases lay between the germline ends. CDR3 length: 13 amino acids. CDR3 sequence reads: CASSEGLIYEQYF. The CDR3 nucleotides read TGCGCCAGCAGTGAGGGACTGATCTACGAGCAGTACTTC.

In this sample, this clone turned up a few times. The rearrangement uses TRBV5-8 and TRBJ2-7, with 8 bases that match TRBD1. CDR1 and CDR2 from the germline V gene are SGHTS and YDEGEE. CDR3 length: 13 amino acids. V gave up 4 bases and J gave up 4 bases; unmatched junction bases: 4. The CDR3 loop is CASSKDRGYEQYF. CDR3 DNA: TGTGCCAGCAGCAAAGACAGGGGTTACGAGCAGTACTTC.

The chain couples TRBV9 to TRBJ1-3; no firm D call. The length of the CDR3 is 10 residues. Trimming cost V 7 bases and J 7 bases, with 6 bases left between them. Germline assignment: CDR1 SGDLS and CDR2 YYNGEE. CDR3 protein: CASAGNTIYF. The CDR3 bases are TGTGCCAGCGCCGGGAACACCATATATTTT.

This rearrangement joins TRBV14 to TRBJ2-7; D possibly corresponds to TRBD2 (6 bases). V gave up 5 bases and J gave up 2 bases, with 19 bases separating them. CDR1 is SGHDN, CDR2 FVKESK, per germline. The CDR3 has 16 amino acids. The CDR3 nucleotides are TGTGCCAGCAGCGCCCTGTGGCGGGGTCGGGCCTACGAGCAGTACTTC. Amino acid sequence: CASSALWRGRAYEQYF.

The J gene is TRBJ2-7, the V gene TRBV9; 16 bases line up with TRBD2. This CDR3 region has 18 residues. J was trimmed by 0 bases and V by 4 bases; bases with no gene match: 7. Per germline, CDR1 SGDLS and CDR2 YYNGEE. The CDR3 region is CASSMGLAGGRSSYEQYF. DNA for the CDR3: TGTGCCAGCAGCATGGGACTAGCGGGGGGGCGGAGCTCCTACGAGCAGTACTTC.

The chain is built from TRBV6-5 and TRBJ1-6; D possibly corresponds to TRBD1 (5 bases). V dropped 5 bases and J dropped 7 bases, with 15 bases sitting between them. The CDR3 runs to 15 residues. Germline assignment: CDR1 MNHEY and CDR2 SVGAGI. The chain's CDR3 is CASSGSGQGNSPLHF. The CDR3 DNA reads as TGTGCCAGCAGTGGATCAGGGCAGGGAAATTCACCCCTCCACTTT.

In its sample, this clone was seen once. The chain has TRBV4-1 and TRBJ2-5; TRBD2 might be the D (6 bases). With 5 bases removed from V and 4 bases from J, the gap between germline ends came to 14 bases. The CDR3 is 14 amino acids. Germline V gene lookup returns CDR1 MGHRA and CDR2 YSYEKL. The CDR3 region is CASSARDSAETQYF. CDR3 nucleotides: TGCGCCAGCAGCGCGAGGGACTCCGCAGAGACCCAGTACTTC.

This rearrangement joins TRBV6-1 to TRBJ1-5; 9 nucleotides match TRBD1. Germline lookup yields CDR1 MNHNS and CDR2 SASEGT. The CDR3 runs to 17 residues. Trimming removed 4 bases from V and 1 base from J; junction bases left unmatched: 8. The CDR3 DNA sequence: TGTGCCAGCAGTGGAGGGACAGGGACTTCGAGCAATCAGCCCCAGCATTTT. Its translation: CASSGGTGTSSNQPQHF.

This clone was seen only once. The chain recombines TRBV11-2 with TRBJ1-2, with D perhaps TRBD1 (6 bases). This CDR3 has 15 residues. V lost 4 bases, J lost 3 bases, and 15 bases lay in between. Germline-derived CDR1 and CDR2 are SGHAT and FQNNGV. The CDR3 nucleotides are TGTGCCAGCAGCTCCCCCGTGACAGGTTACTATGGCTACACCTTC. This translates into CASSSPVTGYYGYTF. The full variable domain, rest sourced from reference TRBV11-2 and TRBJ1-2, is EAGVAQSPRYKIIEKRQSVAFWCNPISGHATLYWYQQILGQGPKLLIQFQNNGVVDDSQLPKDRFSAERLKGVDSTLKIQPAKLEDSAVYLCASSSPVTGYYGYTFGSGTRLTVV.

The sample holds one count of this clone. The V and J genes are TRBV11-3 and TRBJ1-1; weak D call: TRBD1 (5 bases). The germline gives CDR1 SGHNT, CDR2 YENEEA. The CDR3 spans 16 residues. The V end lost 5 bases, the J end lost 1 base, and 17 bases lay between the germline ends. The DNA for the CDR3 is TGTGCCAGCAGCCCCGGGGGGAGCCGAGGGAACACTGAAGCTTTCTTT. Translated, it gives CASSPGGSRGNTEAFF. The variable domain in full, with the rest retrieved from reference TRBV11-3 and TRBJ1-1, is EAGVVQSPRYKIIEKKQPVAFWCNPISGHNTLYWYLQNLGQGPELLIRYENEEAVDDSQLPKDRFSAERLKGVDSTLKIQPAELGDSAVYLCASSPGGSRGNTEAFFGQGTRLTVV.

CDR3 coding DNA: TGCGCCAGCAGCCAATATCCCGGGACTAGCGGGGTGGGGGGTGAGCAGTTCTTC. Its translation is CASSQYPGTSGVGGEQFF. The chain couples TRBV4-3 to TRBJ2-1; TRBD2 matches at 13 bases. The CDR3 is 18 residues long. Germline trimming cut 2 bases from V and 9 bases from J; bases unmatched to any gene: 13. Germline assignment: CDR1 LGHNA and CDR2 YSLEER.

V and J are TRBV29-1 and TRBJ2-7; the match to TRBD1 covers 10 bases. Germline trimming cut 7 bases from V and 5 bases from J; bases unmatched to any gene: 5. The germline V gene encodes CDR1 SQVTM and CDR2 ANQGSEA. There are 12 residues in the CDR3. CDR3 sequence reads: CSAGQGVDEQYF. The CDR3 nucleotides read TGCAGCGCTGGACAGGGGGTAGACGAGCAGTACTTC.

V and J are TRBV19 and TRBJ1-6, with 8 nucleotides matching TRBD1. Germline loops: CDR1 LNHDA, CDR2 SQIVND (reference sequence). The ends lost 3 bases at V and 9 bases at J; junction bases unmatched: 10. This CDR3 region has 16 residues. Here the CDR3 reads CASSISLTGESSPLHF. The CDR3 nucleotides are TGTGCCAGTAGTATCTCCCTGACAGGGGAGAGTTCACCCCTCCACTTT.

The chain combines TRBV19 with TRBJ1-2; D possibly corresponds to TRBD1 (6 bases). The CDR3 is made up of 15 amino acids. Germline V gene data show CDR1 as LNHDA and CDR2 as SQIVND (reference sequence). V dropped 5 bases and J dropped 2 bases, with 15 bases sitting between them. The CDR3 DNA reads TGTGCCAGTAGTCTCAACTTCCAGGGGAACTATGGCTACACCTTC. Its protein product is CASSLNFQGNYGYTF.

The chain couples TRBV19 to TRBJ1-6; 8 positions match TRBD1. The J segment lost 0 bases and the V segment lost 3 bases, leaving 4 bases of the junction unmatched. Looked up from germline, CDR1 is LNHDA and CDR2 is SQIVND (reference sequence). The CDR3 consists of 17 residues. The CDR3, as DNA: TGTGCCAGTAGTATGTGGACAGGGAGCTCCTATAATTCACCCCTCCACTTT. It codes for CASSMWTGSSYNSPLHF.

The rearrangement uses TRBV14 and TRBJ1-1; 12 nucleotides line up with TRBD1. The CDR3 runs to 17 residues. Germline-derived CDR1 and CDR2 are SGHDN and FVKESK. J was trimmed by 6 bases and V by 1 base; bases with no gene match: 9. This CDR3 reads CASSQVGDRGRDSEAFF. CDR3 DNA sequence: TGTGCCAGCAGCCAAGTAGGGGACAGGGGGCGAGATTCTGAAGCTTTCTTT. Full variable domain (outside the CDR3, taken from reference TRBV14 and TRBJ1-1): EAGVTQFPSHSVIEKGQTVTLRCDPISGHDNLYWYRRVMGKEIKFLLHFVKESKQDESGMPNNRFLAERTGGTYSTLKVQPAELEDSGVYFCASSQVGDRGRDSEAFFGQGTRLTVV.

The count of this clone is one. This sequence joins TRBV6-5 and TRBJ1-2; D is undetermined. CDR1 MNHEY and CDR2 SVGAGI come from the germline V gene. V was cut by 7 bases and J by 1 base, with 16 bases left in between. The length of the CDR3 is 15 residues. This chain's CDR3 is CASTRRRRDNYGYTF. Here the CDR3 DNA reads TGTGCCAGCACCCGACGAAGGAGAGATAACTATGGCTACACCTTC.

The chain uses TRBV5-1 and TRBJ2-5; perhaps TRBD2 as D (6 bases). This CDR3 is 14 amino acids long. V lost 3 bases to trimming and J lost 1 base, with 10 bases between them. Germline V gene data show CDR1 as SGHRS and CDR2 as YFSETQ. CDR3: CASSYYGGQETQYF. DNA for the CDR3: TGCGCCAGCAGCTACTACGGGGGCCAAGAGACCCAGTACTTC.